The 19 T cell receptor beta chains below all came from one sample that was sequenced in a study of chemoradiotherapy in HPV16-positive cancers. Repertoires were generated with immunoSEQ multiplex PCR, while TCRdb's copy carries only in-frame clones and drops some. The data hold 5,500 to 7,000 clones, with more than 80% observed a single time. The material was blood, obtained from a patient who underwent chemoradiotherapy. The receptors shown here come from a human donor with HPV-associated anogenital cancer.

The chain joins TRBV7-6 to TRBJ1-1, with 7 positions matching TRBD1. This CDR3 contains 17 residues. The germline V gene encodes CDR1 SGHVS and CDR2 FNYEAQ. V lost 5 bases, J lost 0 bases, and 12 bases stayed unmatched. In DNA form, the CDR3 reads TGTGCCAGCAGCCCTCATCCGGGACAGCTGATGAACACTGAAGCTTTCTTT. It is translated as CASSPHPGQLMNTEAFF.

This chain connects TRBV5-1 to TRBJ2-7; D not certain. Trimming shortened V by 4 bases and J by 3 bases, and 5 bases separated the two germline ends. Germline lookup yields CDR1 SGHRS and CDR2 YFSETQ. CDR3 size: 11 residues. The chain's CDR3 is CASSENYEQYF. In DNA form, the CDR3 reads TGCGCCAGCAGCGAGAACTACGAGCAGTACTTC.

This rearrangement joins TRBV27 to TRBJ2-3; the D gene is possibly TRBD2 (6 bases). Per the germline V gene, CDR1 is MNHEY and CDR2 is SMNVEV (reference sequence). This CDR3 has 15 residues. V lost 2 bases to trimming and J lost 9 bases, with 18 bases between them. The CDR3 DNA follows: TGTGCCAGCAGTTTAAGGGACTTACCCGGGCGGACGCAGTATTTT. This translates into CASSLRDLPGRTQYF.

CDR3 DNA: TGTGCCAGCAGCTTAGATGGGGACAGGGCGAACACTGAAGCTTTCTTT. Protein product: CASSLDGDRANTEAFF. The chain links TRBV11-2 to TRBJ1-1; 9 bases line up with TRBD1. There are 16 residues in the CDR3. CDR1 is SGHAT, CDR2 FQNNGV, per germline. J was trimmed by 1 base and V by 0 bases; bases with no gene match: 3.

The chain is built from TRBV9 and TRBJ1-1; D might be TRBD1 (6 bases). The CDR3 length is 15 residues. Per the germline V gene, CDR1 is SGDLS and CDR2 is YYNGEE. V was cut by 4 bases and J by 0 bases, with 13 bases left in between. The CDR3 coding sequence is TGTGCCAGCAGCTTGACCGGGACACTGAACACTGAAGCTTTCTTT. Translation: CASSLTGTLNTEAFF.

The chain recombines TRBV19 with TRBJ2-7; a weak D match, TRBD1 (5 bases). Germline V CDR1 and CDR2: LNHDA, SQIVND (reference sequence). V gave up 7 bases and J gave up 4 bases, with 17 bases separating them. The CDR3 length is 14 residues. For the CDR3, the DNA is TGTGCCAGTACCCGGACGGGTGGGGCTTACGAGCAGTACTTC. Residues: CASTRTGGAYEQYF.

CDR3 residues: CASSLRTGTSPWAKNIQYF. The DNA of the CDR3 is TGTGCCAGCAGCTTACGTACCGGGACCTCACCATGGGCCAAAAACATTCAGTACTTC. The chain couples TRBV11-3 to TRBJ2-4; D may be TRBD1 or TRBD2 (5 bases each). The V and J ends lost 2 bases and 1 base respectively, with 21 bases between them. Germline V gene sequence: CDR1 SGHNT, CDR2 YENEEA. CDR3 length equals 19 residues.

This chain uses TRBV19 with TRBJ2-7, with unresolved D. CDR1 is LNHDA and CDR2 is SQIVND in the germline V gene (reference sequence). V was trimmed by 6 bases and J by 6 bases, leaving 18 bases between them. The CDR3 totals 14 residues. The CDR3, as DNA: TGTGCCAGTAGGGTGACGGCCCTAAGCTCCGAGCAGTACTTC. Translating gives CASRVTALSSEQYF.

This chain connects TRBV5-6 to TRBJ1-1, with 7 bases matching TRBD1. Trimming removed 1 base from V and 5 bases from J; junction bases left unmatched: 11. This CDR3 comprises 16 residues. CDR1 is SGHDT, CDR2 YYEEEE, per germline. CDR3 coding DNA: TGTGCCAGCAGCTTGTTGGGCAGGGGGAGGGGTACTGAAGCTTTCTTT. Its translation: CASSLLGRGRGTEAFF.

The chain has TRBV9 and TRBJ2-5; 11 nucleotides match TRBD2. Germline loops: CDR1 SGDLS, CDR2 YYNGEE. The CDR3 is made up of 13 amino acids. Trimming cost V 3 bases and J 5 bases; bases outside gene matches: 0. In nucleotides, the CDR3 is TGTGCCAGCAGCGCTAGCGGGAGGGAGACCCAGTACTTC. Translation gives CASSASGRETQYF.

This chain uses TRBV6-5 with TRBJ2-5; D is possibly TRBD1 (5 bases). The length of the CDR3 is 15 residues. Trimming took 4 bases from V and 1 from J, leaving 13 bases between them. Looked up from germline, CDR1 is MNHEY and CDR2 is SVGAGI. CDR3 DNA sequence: TGTGCCAGCAGTTTGACCCCAGGGTCCCAAGAGACCCAGTACTTC. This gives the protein CASSLTPGSQETQYF.

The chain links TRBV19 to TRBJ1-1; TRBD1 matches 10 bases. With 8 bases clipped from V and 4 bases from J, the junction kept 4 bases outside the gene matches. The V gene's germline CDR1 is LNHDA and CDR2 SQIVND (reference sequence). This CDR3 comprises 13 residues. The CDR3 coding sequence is TGTGCCAGTCTCCGGGACAGGGGCACTGAAGCTTTCTTT. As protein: CASLRDRGTEAFF.

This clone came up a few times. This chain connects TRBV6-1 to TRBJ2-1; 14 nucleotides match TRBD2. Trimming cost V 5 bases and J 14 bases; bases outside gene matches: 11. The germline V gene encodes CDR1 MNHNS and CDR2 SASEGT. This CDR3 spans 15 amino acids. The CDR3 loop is CASSTGTSGSEVKFF. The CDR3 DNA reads TGTGCCAGCAGTACCGGGACTAGCGGGAGTGAGGTTAAGTTCTTC.

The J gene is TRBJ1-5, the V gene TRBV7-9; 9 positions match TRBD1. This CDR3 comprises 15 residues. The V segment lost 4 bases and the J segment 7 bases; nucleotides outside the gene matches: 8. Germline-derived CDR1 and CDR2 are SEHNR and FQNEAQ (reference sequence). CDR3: CASSSPGTGRQPQHF. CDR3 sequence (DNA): TGTGCCAGCAGCTCCCCCGGGACAGGGAGACAGCCCCAGCATTTT.

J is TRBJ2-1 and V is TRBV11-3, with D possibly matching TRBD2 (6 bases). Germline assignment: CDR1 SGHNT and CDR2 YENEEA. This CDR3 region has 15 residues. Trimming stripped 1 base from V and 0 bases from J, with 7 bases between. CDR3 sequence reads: CASSLAGSSYNEQFF. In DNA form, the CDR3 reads TGTGCCAGCAGCTTAGCCGGGAGCTCCTACAATGAGCAGTTCTTC.

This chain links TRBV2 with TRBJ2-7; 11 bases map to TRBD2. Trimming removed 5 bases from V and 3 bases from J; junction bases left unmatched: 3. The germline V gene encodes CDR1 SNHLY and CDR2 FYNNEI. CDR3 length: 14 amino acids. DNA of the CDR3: TGTGCCAGCAGTCCAACTAGCGGGAGCTACGAGCAGTACTTC. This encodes CASSPTSGSYEQYF. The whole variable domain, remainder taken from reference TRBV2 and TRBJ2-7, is EPEVTQTPSHQVTQMGQEVILRCVPISNHLYFYWYRQILGQKVEFLVSFYNNEISEKSEIFDDQFSVERPDGSNFTLKIRSTKLEDSAMYFCASSPTSGSYEQYFGPGTRLTVT.

For the CDR3, the DNA is TGTGCCAGCAGTTCGGCAGGGTATGGAAATGGCTACACCTTC. This codes for CASSSAGYGNGYTF. This chain joins TRBV7-8 and TRBJ1-2; a possible D gene is TRBD1 (5 bases). The germline V and J ends were trimmed by 6 bases and 6 bases, with 17 bases remaining between them. Germline CDR1 and CDR2: SGHVS and FQNEAQ. This CDR3 has 14 residues.

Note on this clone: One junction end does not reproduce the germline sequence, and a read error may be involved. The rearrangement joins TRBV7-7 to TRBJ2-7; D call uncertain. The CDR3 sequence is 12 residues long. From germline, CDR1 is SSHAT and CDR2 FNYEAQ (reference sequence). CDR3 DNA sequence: TGTGCTAGCAGCTTAGGAAAATACGAGCAGTACTTC. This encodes CASSLGKYEQYF.

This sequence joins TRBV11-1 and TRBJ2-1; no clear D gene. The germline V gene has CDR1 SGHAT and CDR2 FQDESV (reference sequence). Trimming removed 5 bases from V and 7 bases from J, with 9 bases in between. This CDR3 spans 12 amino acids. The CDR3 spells CASSGEVNEQFF. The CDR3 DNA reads TGTGCCAGCAGCGGGGAAGTTAATGAGCAGTTCTTC.